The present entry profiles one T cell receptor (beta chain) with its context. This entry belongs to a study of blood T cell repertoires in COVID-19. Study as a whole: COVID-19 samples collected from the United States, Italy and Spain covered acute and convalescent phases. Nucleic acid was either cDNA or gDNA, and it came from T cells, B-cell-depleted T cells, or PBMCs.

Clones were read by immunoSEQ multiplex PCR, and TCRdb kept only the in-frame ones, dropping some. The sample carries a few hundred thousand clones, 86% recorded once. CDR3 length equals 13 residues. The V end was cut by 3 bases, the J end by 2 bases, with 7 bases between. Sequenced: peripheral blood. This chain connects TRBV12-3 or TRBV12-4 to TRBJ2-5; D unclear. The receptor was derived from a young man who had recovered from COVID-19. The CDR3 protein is CASSFTLQETQYF. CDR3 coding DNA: TGTGCCAGCAGTTTTACTCTGCAAGAGACCCAGTACTTC.